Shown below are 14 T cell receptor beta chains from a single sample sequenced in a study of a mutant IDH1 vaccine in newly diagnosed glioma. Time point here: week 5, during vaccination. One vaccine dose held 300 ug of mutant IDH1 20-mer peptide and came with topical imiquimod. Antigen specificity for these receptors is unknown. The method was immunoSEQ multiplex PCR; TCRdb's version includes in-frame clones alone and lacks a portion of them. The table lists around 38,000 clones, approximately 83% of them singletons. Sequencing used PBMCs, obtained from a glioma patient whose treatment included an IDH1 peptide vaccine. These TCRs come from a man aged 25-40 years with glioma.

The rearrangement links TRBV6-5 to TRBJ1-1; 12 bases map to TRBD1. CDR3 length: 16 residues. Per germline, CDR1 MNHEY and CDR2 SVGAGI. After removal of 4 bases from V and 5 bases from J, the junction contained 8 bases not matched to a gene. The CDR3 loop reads CASSWGQGAPGTEAFF. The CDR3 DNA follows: TGTGCCAGCAGTTGGGGACAGGGGGCCCCGGGGACTGAAGCTTTCTTT.

CDR3 in amino acids: CASSLAGGVFGNEQFF. The DNA of the CDR3 is TGTGCCAGCAGCTTGGCCGGTGGGGTATTCGGAAATGAGCAGTTCTTC. The chain carries TRBV5-5 and TRBJ2-1; D remains ambiguous. V shed 0 bases and J shed 7 bases, with 17 bases lying between them. CDR3 size: 16 residues. Germline CDR1 and CDR2: SGHKS and YYEKEE (reference sequence). The full variable domain, in which reference TRBV5-5 and TRBJ2-1 provide the parts outside the CDR3, is DAGVTQSPTHLIKTRGQQVTLRCSPISGHKSVSWYQQVLGQGPQFIFQYYEKEERGRGNFPDRFSARQFPNYSSELNVNALLLGDSALYLCASSLAGGVFGNEQFFGPGTRLTVL.

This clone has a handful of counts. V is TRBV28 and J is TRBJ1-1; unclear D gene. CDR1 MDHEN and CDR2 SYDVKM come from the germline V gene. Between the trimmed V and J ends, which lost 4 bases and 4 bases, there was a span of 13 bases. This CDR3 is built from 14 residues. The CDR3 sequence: CASSSGGSGTEAFF. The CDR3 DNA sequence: TGTGCCAGCAGTTCGGGAGGATCGGGCACTGAAGCTTTCTTT.

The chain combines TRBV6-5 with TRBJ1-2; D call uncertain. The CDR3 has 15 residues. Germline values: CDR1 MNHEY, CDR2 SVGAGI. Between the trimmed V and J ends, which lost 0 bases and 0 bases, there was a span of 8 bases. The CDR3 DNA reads TGTGCCAGCAGTTACTCGGTGGGGACTAACTATGGCTACACCTTC. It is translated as CASSYSVGTNYGYTF.

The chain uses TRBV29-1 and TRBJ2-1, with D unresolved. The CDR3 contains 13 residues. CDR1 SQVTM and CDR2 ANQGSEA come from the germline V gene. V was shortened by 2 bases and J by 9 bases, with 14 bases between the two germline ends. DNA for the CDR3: TGCAGCGTTGAATCAGACTCCCGCGGTGAGCAGTTCTTC. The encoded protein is CSVESDSRGEQFF.

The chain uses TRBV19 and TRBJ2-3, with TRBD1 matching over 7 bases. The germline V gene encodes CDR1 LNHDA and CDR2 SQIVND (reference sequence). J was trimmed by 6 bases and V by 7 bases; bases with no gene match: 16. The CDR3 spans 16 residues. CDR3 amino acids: CASKKTGTAFPDTQYF. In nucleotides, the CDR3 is TGTGCCAGTAAAAAAACCGGGACAGCCTTTCCCGATACGCAGTATTTT.

Here the CDR3 reads CASSLGYTEAFF. The CDR3 nucleotides read TGTGCCAGCAGCTTAGGGTACACTGAAGCTTTCTTT. The chain carries TRBV7-2 and TRBJ1-1; D is undetermined. CDR1 SGHTA and CDR2 FQGNSA come from the germline V gene. V was clipped by 1 base and J by 3 bases, with 3 bases between them. CDR3 length: 12 amino acids. The entire variable domain, with the rest obtained from reference TRBV7-2 and TRBJ1-1, is as follows: GAGVSQSPSNKVTEKGKDVELRCDPISGHTALYWYRQSLGQGLEFLIYFQGNSAPDKSGLPSDRFSAERTGGSVSTLTIQRTQQEDSAVYLCASSLGYTEAFFGQGTRLTVV.

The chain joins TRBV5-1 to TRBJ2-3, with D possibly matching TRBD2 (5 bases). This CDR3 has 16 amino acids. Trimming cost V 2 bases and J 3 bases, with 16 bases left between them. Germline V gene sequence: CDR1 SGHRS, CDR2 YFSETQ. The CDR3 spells CASSFSGSVTTDTQYF. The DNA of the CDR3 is TGCGCCAGCAGCTTCAGCGGTAGCGTGACTACAGATACGCAGTATTTT. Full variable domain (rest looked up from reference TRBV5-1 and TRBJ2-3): KAGVTQTPRYLIKTRGQQVTLSCSPISGHRSVSWYQQTPGQGLQFLFEYFSETQRNKGNFPGRFSGRQFSNSRSEMNVSTLELGDSALYLCASSFSGSVTTDTQYFGPGTRLTVL.

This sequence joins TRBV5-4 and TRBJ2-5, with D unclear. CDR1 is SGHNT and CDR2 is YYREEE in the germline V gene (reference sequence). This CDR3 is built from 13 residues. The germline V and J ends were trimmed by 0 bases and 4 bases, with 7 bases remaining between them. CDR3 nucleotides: TGTGCCAGCAGCTTGGAAAGTAGAGAGACCCAGTACTTC. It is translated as CASSLESRETQYF.

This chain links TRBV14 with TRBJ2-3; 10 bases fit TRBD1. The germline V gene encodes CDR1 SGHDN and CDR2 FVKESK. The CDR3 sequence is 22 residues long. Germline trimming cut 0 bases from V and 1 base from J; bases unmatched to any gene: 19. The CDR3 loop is CASSQELDAGTGASIGTDTQYF. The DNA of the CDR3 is TGTGCCAGCAGCCAAGAGTTAGACGCCGGGACAGGGGCGAGTATTGGCACAGATACGCAGTATTTT.

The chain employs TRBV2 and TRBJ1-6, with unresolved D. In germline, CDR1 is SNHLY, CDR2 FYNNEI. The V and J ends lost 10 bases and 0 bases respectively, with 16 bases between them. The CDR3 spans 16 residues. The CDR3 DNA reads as TGTGCCACCACGGACGGATCTAGCTCCTATAATTCACCCCTCCACTTT. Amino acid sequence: CATTDGSSSYNSPLHF.

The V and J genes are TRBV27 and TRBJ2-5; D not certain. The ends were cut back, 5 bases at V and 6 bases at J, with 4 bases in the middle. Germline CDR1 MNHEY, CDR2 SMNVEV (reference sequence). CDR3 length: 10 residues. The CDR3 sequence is CASSGKTQYF. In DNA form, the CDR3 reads TGTGCCAGCAGTGGAAAGACCCAGTACTTC.

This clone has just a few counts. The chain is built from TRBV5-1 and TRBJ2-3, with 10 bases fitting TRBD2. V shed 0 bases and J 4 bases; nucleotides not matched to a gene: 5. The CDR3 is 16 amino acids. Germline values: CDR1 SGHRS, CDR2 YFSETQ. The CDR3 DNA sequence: TGCGCCAGCAGCTTGGGGCCTAGCGGGGGTGCAGATACGCAGTATTTT. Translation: CASSLGPSGGADTQYF.

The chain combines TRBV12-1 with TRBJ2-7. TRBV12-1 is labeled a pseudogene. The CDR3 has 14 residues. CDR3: CASSLTGTGYEQYF. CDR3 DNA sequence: TGTGCCAGCAGCCTAACCGGGACGGGCTACGAGCAGTACTTC.